Given below is one T cell receptor (beta chain) in context. These data come from a study of CD8 T cells in Susac syndrome. The length of the CDR3 is 14 residues. Germline-derived CDR1 and CDR2 are DFQATT and SNEGSKA (reference sequence). Reverse transcription used about 0.45 to 1 ug RNA and random hexamers. Using its own MiXCR run on the immunoSEQ multiplex PCR reads, TCRdb lists one record per CDR3 protein. The sample consists of about 140,000 distinct CDR3 sequences, around 96% of them appearing once. The V gene is TRBV20-1, the J gene TRBJ2-5; the match to TRBD2 covers 10 bases. The receptor's source is a human donor with multiple sclerosis. Sequencing used CD4+ T cells from PBMCs. CDR3 protein: CSGSERGGRETQYF. The CDR3 DNA reads as TGCAGCGGATCAGAGCGGGGGGGGCGGGAGACCCAGTACTTC.